A single sample gave rise to the 9 T cell receptor beta chains below, sequenced in a study of immune cell composition in non-small cell lung cancer. Using immunoSEQ multiplex PCR, the repertoire was profiled, and TCRdb retains in-frame clones only, with some absent. This sample has roughly 4,200 clones, with 74% found just once. The sequenced sample was lung tumor tissue. These receptors were taken from a human donor with non-small cell lung cancer.

This chain links TRBV5-4 with TRBJ2-7; 10 nucleotides line up with TRBD1. The CDR3 runs to 15 residues. J was trimmed by 6 bases and V by 3 bases; bases with no gene match: 9. Germline loops: CDR1 SGHNT, CDR2 YYREEE (reference sequence). CDR3 coding DNA: TGTGCCAGCAGCTCAGCCGGGACAGGGGTCTCCGAGCAGTACTTC. As protein: CASSSAGTGVSEQYF.

The V and J genes are TRBV18 and TRBJ1-3, with 8 bases aligning to TRBD1. V gave up 6 bases and J gave up 0 bases; unmatched junction bases: 10. In germline, CDR1 is KGHSH, CDR2 LQKENI. The CDR3 runs 17 residues. In DNA, the CDR3 is TGTGCCAGCTCCCCGGGGACAGGACAAGTCTCTGGAAACACCATATATTTT. As protein: CASSPGTGQVSGNTIYF. The variable domain in full, with the rest retrieved from reference TRBV18 and TRBJ1-3, is NAGVMQNPRHLVRRRGQEARLRCSPMKGHSHVYWYRQLPEEGLKFMVYLQKENIIDESGMPKERFSAEFPKEGPSILRIQQVVRGDSAAYFCASSPGTGQVSGNTIYFGEGSWLTVV.

This chain uses TRBV4-2 with TRBJ1-6; tentative D call: TRBD1 (5 bases). The CDR3 covers 14 residues. V lost 1 base to trimming and J lost 6 bases, with 7 bases between them. The germline V gene encodes CDR1 LGHNA and CDR2 YNFKEQ. CDR3 residues: CASSQARANSPLHF. CDR3 in DNA: TGTGCCAGCAGCCAAGCCAGGGCTAATTCACCCCTCCACTTT.

CDR3 in amino acids: CASSPQGVHTEAFF. The CDR3 coding sequence is TGTGCCAGCAGTCCCCAGGGTGTCCACACTGAAGCTTTCTTT. The chain recombines TRBV6-6 with TRBJ1-1; tentatively, D is TRBD1 (5 bases). This CDR3 is built from 14 residues. Trimming cost V 5 bases and J 3 bases, with 13 bases left between them. CDR1 is MNHNY, CDR2 SVGAGI, per germline (reference sequence).

V is TRBV11-2 and J is TRBJ2-5, with no clear D. The CDR3 length is 15 residues. Germline V gives CDR1 SGHAT, CDR2 FQNNGV. V shed 1 base and J shed 5 bases, with 14 bases lying between them. DNA of the CDR3: TGTGCCAGCAGCTTAGGGGTTGGATACGGGGAGACCCAGTACTTC. This sequence encodes CASSLGVGYGETQYF.

This chain uses TRBV19 with TRBJ2-6, with 12 bases lining up with TRBD2. The germline gives CDR1 LNHDA, CDR2 SQIVND (reference sequence). The J segment lost 3 bases and the V segment lost 4 bases, leaving 7 bases of the junction unmatched. The CDR3 has 18 residues. For the CDR3, the DNA is TGTGCCAGTAGTAAGACTAGCGGGAGTATTGGTGGGGCCAACGTCCTGACTTTC. Translated, it gives CASSKTSGSIGGANVLTF.

This chain uses TRBV6-5 with TRBJ2-7; the D gene is possibly TRBD2 (6 bases). CDR3 length equals 14 residues. With 5 bases removed from V and 7 bases from J, the gap between germline ends came to 18 bases. From germline, CDR1 is MNHEY and CDR2 SVGAGI. DNA of the CDR3: TGTGCCAGCAGTGGGACGGGAGCGAAGGGGGAGCAGTACTTC. Encoded protein: CASSGTGAKGEQYF.

This clone is judged medium-sized. This rearrangement joins TRBV6-5 to TRBJ1-2, with 8 bases aligning to TRBD1. V trimming: 5 bases; J trimming: 4 bases; junction bases outside the gene matches: 9. Germline V gives CDR1 MNHEY, CDR2 SVGAGI. The CDR3 has 15 residues. For the CDR3, the DNA is TGTGCCAGCAGTACGCGGACAGGGAGAGTCTATGGCTACACCTTC. Protein sequence: CASSTRTGRVYGYTF.

V is TRBV7-2 and J is TRBJ1-1; D gene uncertain. The CDR3 has 13 amino acids. Germline assignment: CDR1 SGHTA and CDR2 FQGNSA. V was shortened by 6 bases and J by 3 bases, with 11 bases between the two germline ends. The CDR3 DNA is TGTGCCAGCAGGATAAGTGGGCACACTGAAGCTTTCTTT. This gives the protein CASRISGHTEAFF. Full variable domain (outside the CDR3, taken from reference TRBV7-2 and TRBJ1-1): GAGVSQSPSNKVTEKGKDVELRCDPISGHTALYWYRQSLGQGLEFLIYFQGNSAPDKSGLPSDRFSAERTGGSVSTLTIQRTQQEDSAVYLCASRISGHTEAFFGQGTRLTVV.